The rows below give T cell receptor beta chains drawn from one sample of a study of cytomegalovirus exposure and HLA in healthy donors. Only in-frame clones appear in the TCRdb table, and some are missing; sequencing was by immunoSEQ multiplex PCR. The sample carries 90,000 to 140,000 clones, approximately 14% recorded once. The material sequenced was PBMCs. The receptors here all came from a female donor in good health and CMV-seronegative. CDR3s include the opening cysteine and the closing phenylalanine or tryptophan. D genes are given only for firm matches. Size is omitted from some rows. Given values are once, few, many or a class for expanded clones.

D gene	V gene	J gene	clone size	CDR3 DNA	CDR3 protein
-	TRBV7-9	TRBJ2-7	few	TGTGCCAGCAGCTTAGGTATAGCGGAGGGCCGCGGATACGAGCAGTACTTC	CASSLGIAEGRGYEQYF
-	TRBV7-8	TRBJ2-7	few	TGTGCCAGCAGCTTAGTTTCAGGGAAGTGGACCTACGAGCAGTACTTC	CASSLVSGKWTYEQYF
TRBD1	TRBV5-8	TRBJ2-2	-	TGTGCCAGCAGCTTGGGACAGGGAGCCGGGGAGCTGTTTTTT	CASSLGQGAGELFF
-	TRBV5-6	TRBJ2-7	-	TGTGCCAGCAGCTTGAGGCTAGCCTACGAGCAGTACTTC	CASSLRLAYEQYF
TRBD2	TRBV5-6	TRBJ2-1	-	TGTGCCAGCAGCTTAGGTCTAGCGGTGGGGTACAATGAGCAGTTCTTC	CASSLGLAVGYNEQFF
-	TRBV6-5	TRBJ1-6	few	TGTGCCAGCAGTTTCGGGAGCTCCTATAATTCACCCCTCCACTTT	CASSFGSSYNSPLHF
TRBD1	TRBV11-2	TRBJ2-5	few	TGTGCCAGCAGCTCGGACAGGGAAGAGACCCAGTACTTC	CASSSDREETQYF
TRBD2	TRBV9	TRBJ2-3	few	TGTGCCAGCAGCGTAACCCTAGCGGGGGGGCACGACACGCAGTATTTT	CASSVTLAGGHDTQYF
TRBD1	TRBV5-4	TRBJ2-1	few	TGTGCCAGCAGGCTTGAAAACAGGGGCGGTGAGCAGTTCTTC	CASRLENRGGEQFF
TRBD2	TRBV15	TRBJ2-1	-	TGTGCCACCAGCAGAGATCTAGCGGGAGGGTTACGGTCCTACAATGAGCAGTTCTTC	CATSRDLAGGLRSYNEQFF
TRBD1	TRBV7-2	TRBJ2-7	few	TGTGCCAGCAGAATCGGGACAGGGCATCAAGAGCAGTACTTC	CASRIGTGHQEQYF
-	TRBV6-1	TRBJ1-2	-	TGTGCCAGCAGTGAAGAGGAATCTAGCTATGGCTACACCTTC	CASSEEESSYGYTF
-	TRBV28	TRBJ2-7	few	TGTGCCAGCAGTTTCTTATCCTACGAGCAGTACTTC	CASSFLSYEQYF
TRBD2	TRBV7-9	TRBJ2-5	few	TGTGCCAGCAGCTCTCTCCGACTAGCGGGGTTGGTAGAGACCCAGTACTTC	CASSSLRLAGLVETQYF
-	TRBV2	TRBJ1-4	few	TGTGCCAGCAGTGTCATGAGGTCGGCTAATGAAAAACTGTTTTTT	CASSVMRSANEKLFF
TRBD1	TRBV7-2	TRBJ1-2	-	TGTGCCAGCAGCACCGGACAGGGGGCGTGGGTCGGTGATGGCTACACCTTC	CASSTGQGAWVGDGYTF
-	TRBV7-2	TRBJ2-3	-	TGTGCCAGCAGCTTACGGGGTTACACAGATACGCAGTATTTT	CASSLRGYTDTQYF
TRBD1	TRBV4-3	TRBJ1-2	-	TGCGCCAGCAGCCAAGGGTCGGAGGGGGCCCGTGGCTACACCTTC	CASSQGSEGARGYTF
TRBD1	TRBV2	TRBJ2-5	-	TGTGCCAGCAGGAGGGACAGGGAGACCCAGTACTTC	CASRRDRETQYF
-	TRBV10-1	TRBJ2-1	few	TGCGCCAGCAGTGAGTTCGTCCGGGACTTGGGCGATGAGCAGTTCTTC	CASSEFVRDLGDEQFF
-	TRBV6-5	TRBJ2-7	-	TGTGCCAGCAGCTGGATCAGGGGACCGGAGCAGTACTTC	CASSWIRGPEQYF
-	TRBV4-2	TRBJ1-3	few	TGTGCCAGCAGCCAAGCAGGGACTGTAGAAGGAAACACCATATATTTT	CASSQAGTVEGNTIYF
-	TRBV6-5	TRBJ1-3	few	TGTGCCAGCAGTTATTCTACAGGTGGAAACACCATATATTTT	CASSYSTGGNTIYF
-	TRBV15	TRBJ1-5	-	TGTGCCACCAGCACATCGAGGGGGATAAATCAGCCCCAGCATTTT	CATSTSRGINQPQHF
TRBD2	TRBV4-3	TRBJ2-1	once	TGCGCCAGCAGCCAAGAAATTTCTAGCGGAGTGTACAATGAGCAGTTCTTC	CASSQEISSGVYNEQFF
TRBD2	TRBV18	TRBJ2-1	few	TGTGCCAGCTCACCGTCGGCTCTAGCGGAGTCCTACAATGAGCAGTTCTTC	CASSPSALAESYNEQFF
-	TRBV9	TRBJ1-1	few	TGTGCCAGCACAGTAGACATCATGAACACTGAAGCTTTCTTT	CASTVDIMNTEAFF